This record concerns one TCR beta chain sequence. The data were taken from a study of early stage breast cancer tumors. Clones were sequenced by immunoSEQ multiplex PCR, and TCRdb holds only the in-frame ones, with some missing. The table records about 72,000 clones, 65% to 80% of them present only once. CDR1 and CDR2 from the germline V gene are MDHEN and SYDVKM. V dropped 2 bases and J dropped 2; count of bases not matched to a gene: 14. The CDR3 runs to 19 residues. V gene TRBV28 combines with J gene TRBJ2-3; 9 bases map to TRBD1. This clonotype was obtained from a person between 55 and 69 years old with breast cancer. Sequenced material: blood. Written as DNA, the CDR3 is TGTGCCAGCAGTTTAGGGTTCTACAGGGGGCTAGAGTACACAGATACGCAGTATTTT. This encodes CASSLGFYRGLEYTDTQYF. Variable domain in full (rest from reference TRBV28 and TRBJ2-3): DVKVTQSSRYLVKRTGEKVFLECVQDMDHENMFWYRQDPGLGLRLIYFSYDVKMKEKGDIPEGYSVSREKKERFSLILESASTNQTSMYLCASSLGFYRGLEYTDTQYFGPGTRLTVL.